Listed below are T cell receptor beta chains from one sample, sequenced in a study of cytomegalovirus exposure and HLA in healthy donors. Clones were sequenced by immunoSEQ multiplex PCR, and TCRdb holds only the in-frame ones, with some missing. This table holds 150,000 or so clones, 75% to 90% found once. The sequenced sample was PBMCs. These receptors were collected from a man aged 50-59 years in good health and CMV-seropositive. Each CDR3 is given with its conserved first and last residue. The D gene is left open where the match is weak. For some rows the clone size is stated as once, few or many, or as a class when expanded; others skip it.

D gene: -; V gene: TRBV19; clone size: -; J gene: TRBJ1-1; CDR3 protein: CASSIAADTEAFF; CDR3 DNA: TGTGCCAGTAGTATAGCAGCGGACACTGAAGCTTTCTTT
D gene: TRBD1; V gene: TRBV5-1; clone size: -; J gene: TRBJ1-2; CDR3 protein: CASSQRTGSDGGYTF; CDR3 DNA: TGCGCCAGCAGCCAACGGACAGGGAGCGATGGTGGCTACACCTTC
D gene: TRBD1; V gene: TRBV29-1; clone size: once; J gene: TRBJ2-5; CDR3 protein: CSVHGLRDREKETQYF; CDR3 DNA: TGCAGCGTCCATGGCCTCCGGGACAGGGAAAAAGAGACCCAGTACTTC
D gene: TRBD2; V gene: TRBV7-9; clone size: once; J gene: TRBJ2-7; CDR3 protein: CASSLWTSGYYEQYF; CDR3 DNA: TGTGCCAGCAGCTTATGGACTAGCGGGTACTACGAGCAGTACTTC
D gene: TRBD1; V gene: TRBV6-6; clone size: -; J gene: TRBJ1-2; CDR3 protein: CASSYSLGGVVYGYTF; CDR3 DNA: TGTGCCAGCAGTTACTCGCTAGGGGGCGTAGTCTATGGCTACACCTTC
D gene: TRBD2; V gene: TRBV9; clone size: -; J gene: TRBJ2-7; CDR3 protein: CASSKLAGGFYEQYF; CDR3 DNA: TGTGCCAGCAGCAAACTAGCGGGAGGATTCTACGAGCAGTACTTC
D gene: -; V gene: TRBV19; clone size: few; J gene: TRBJ2-1; CDR3 protein: CASSMFWGHQFF; CDR3 DNA: TGTGCCAGTAGTATGTTCTGGGGACATCAGTTCTTC
D gene: TRBD1; V gene: TRBV4-1; clone size: -; J gene: TRBJ1-3; CDR3 protein: CASSQDRGQGFGNTIYF; CDR3 DNA: TGCGCCAGCAGCCAAGATAGGGGACAGGGCTTTGGAAACACCATATATTTT
D gene: -; V gene: TRBV18; clone size: -; J gene: TRBJ1-3; CDR3 protein: CASSPAGSGNTIYF; CDR3 DNA: TGTGCCAGCTCACCAGCGGGATCCGGAAACACCATATATTTT
D gene: -; V gene: TRBV18; clone size: -; J gene: TRBJ1-4; CDR3 protein: CASSLVPATNEKLFF; CDR3 DNA: TGTGCCAGCTCATTAGTTCCCGCAACTAATGAAAAACTGTTTTTT
D gene: -; V gene: TRBV7-9; clone size: -; J gene: TRBJ1-5; CDR3 protein: CSSSPGGGPYSNQPQHF; CDR3 DNA: TGTTCCAGCAGTCCCGGGGGGGGTCCCTATAGCAATCAGCCCCAGCATTTT